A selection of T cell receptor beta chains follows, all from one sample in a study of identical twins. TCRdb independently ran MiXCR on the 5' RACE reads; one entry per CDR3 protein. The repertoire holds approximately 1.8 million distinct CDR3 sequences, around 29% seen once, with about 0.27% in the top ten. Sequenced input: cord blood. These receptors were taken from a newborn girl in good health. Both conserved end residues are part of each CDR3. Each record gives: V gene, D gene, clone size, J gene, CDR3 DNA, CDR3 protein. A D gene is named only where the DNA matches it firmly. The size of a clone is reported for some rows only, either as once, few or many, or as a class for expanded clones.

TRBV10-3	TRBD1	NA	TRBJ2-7	TGTGCCATCAGTGAGGGGACAGAAGGGGAGTACGAGCAGTACTTC	CAISEGTEGEYEQYF
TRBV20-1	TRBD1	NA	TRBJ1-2	TGCAGTGCTACCCGGACAGGGCCACCTTATGGCTACACCTTC	CSATRTGPPYGYTF
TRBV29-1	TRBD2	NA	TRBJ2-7	TGCAGCGTTGATACCGGGACTAGCGGGTTCAGCTCCTACAATGAGCAGTACTTC	CSVDTGTSGFSSYNEQYF
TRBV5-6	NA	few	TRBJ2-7	TGTGCCAGCAGCCGGACACTACCCTACGAGCAGTACTTC	CASSRTLPYEQYF
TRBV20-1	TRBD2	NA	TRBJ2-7	TGCAGTGCTAGAGACCGGACTAGCGGGGGGCCTGAGCAGTACTTC	CSARDRTSGGPEQYF
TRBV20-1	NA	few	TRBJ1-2	TGCAGTGCTATAGGGGGACCTCTTAACTATGGCTACACCTTC	CSAIGGPLNYGYTF
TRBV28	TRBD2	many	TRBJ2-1	TGTGCCAGCAGTTTCGGGACTAGCGGGAACAATGAGCAGTTCTTC	CASSFGTSGNNEQFF
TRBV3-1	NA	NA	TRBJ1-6	TGTGCCAGCAGCGAAAACATGGTGGGGTCACCCCTCCACTTT	CASSENMVGSPLHF
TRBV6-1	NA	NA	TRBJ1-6	TGTGCCAGCAGTGAACGACAGTACGACGGCCGAGGAAATTCACCCCTCCACTTT	CASSERQYDGRGNSPLHF
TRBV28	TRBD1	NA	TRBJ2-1	TGTGCCAGCATGGGACAGGGAAACAATGAGCAGTTCTTC	CASMGQGNNEQFF
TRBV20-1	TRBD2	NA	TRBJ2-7	TGCAGTGCTGAAAGCGGACTAGTCAGCTCCTACGAGCAGTACTTC	CSAESGLVSSYEQYF
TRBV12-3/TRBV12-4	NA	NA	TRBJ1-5	TGTGCCAGCAGTTTCCTCAAGACAGGTTGGGCCAATCAGCCCCAGCATTTT	CASSFLKTGWANQPQHF
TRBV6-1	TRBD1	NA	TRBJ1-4	TGTGCCAGCCAGGGGGCAGCTAATGAAAAACTGTTTTTT	CASQGAANEKLFF
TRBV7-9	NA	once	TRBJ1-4	TGTGCCAGCAGCTTAGGACATGCGACAGATCTTAATGAAAAACTGTTTTTT	CASSLGHATDLNEKLFF
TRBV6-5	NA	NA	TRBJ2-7	TGTGCCAGCAGATTGGACGGCTCAGGCGAGCAGTACTTC	CASRLDGSGEQYF
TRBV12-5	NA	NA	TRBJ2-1	TGTGCTAATGGTTTACGGGACCCAATATATAGTGTACTCATGGGGCCGAGGTTCGAGCAGTTCTTC	CANGLRDPIYSVLMGPRFEQFF
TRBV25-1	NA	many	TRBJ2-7	TGTGCCAGCAGTGAACCTAGCTCCTACGAGCAGTACTTC	CASSEPSSYEQYF
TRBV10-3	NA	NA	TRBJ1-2	TGTGCCATCAGTCTGGACGGGGTTGGCTATGGCTACACCTTC	CAISLDGVGYGYTF
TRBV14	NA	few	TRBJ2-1	TGTGCCAGCAGCCAAGTTCCAACGGGGTTGTCCTACAATGAGCAGTTCTTC	CASSQVPTGLSYNEQFF
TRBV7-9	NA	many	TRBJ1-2	TGTGCCAGCAGCTTTGCCTATGGCTACACCTTC	CASSFAYGYTF
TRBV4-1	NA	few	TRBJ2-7	TGCGCCAGCAGCCAAGTTCGGGGAGGCCCCTACGAGCAGTACTTC	CASSQVRGGPYEQYF
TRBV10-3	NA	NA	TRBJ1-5	TGTGCCATCAGTGTGGGAGGGGCACGGCAGCCCCAGCATTTT	CAISVGGARQPQHF
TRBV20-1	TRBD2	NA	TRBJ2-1	TGCAGTGCTAGGACTAGCTCGCAGTTCTTC	CSARTSSQFF
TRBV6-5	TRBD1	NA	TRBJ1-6	TGTGCCAGCAGACCTGACAGGGAGCATTCACCCCTCCACTTT	CASRPDREHSPLHF
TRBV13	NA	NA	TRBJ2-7	TGTGCCAGCAGCTTAGGCCGAACCGGATTTCCATACGAGCAGTACTTC	CASSLGRTGFPYEQYF
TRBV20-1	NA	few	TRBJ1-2	TGCAGTGCTAGACCGGGGGGTTCCTACTATGGCTACACCTTC	CSARPGGSYYGYTF
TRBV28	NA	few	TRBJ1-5	TGTGCCAGCAGTCCCACGACAGCGAATCTCTATAGCAATCAGCCCCAGCATTTT	CASSPTTANLYSNQPQHF
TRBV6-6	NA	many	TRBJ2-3	TGTGCCAGCAGTTATACCCCGGACCCTTATACGCAGTATTTT	CASSYTPDPYTQYF
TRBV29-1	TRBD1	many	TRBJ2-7	TGCAGCGTAGGGCTACAGGGGAGAAGGTCCTACGAGCAGTACTTC	CSVGLQGRRSYEQYF
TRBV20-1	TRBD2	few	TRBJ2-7	TGCAGTGCTCCCCTAGCGGGAGCATCCTACGAGCAGTACTTC	CSAPLAGASYEQYF
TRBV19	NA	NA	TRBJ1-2	TGTGCCACCAATTCCCAGCCGAACCATGGCTACACCTTC	CATNSQPNHGYTF
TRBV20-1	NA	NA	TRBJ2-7	TGCAGTGGGGTCGCAAGTTACGAGCAGTACTTC	CSGVASYEQYF
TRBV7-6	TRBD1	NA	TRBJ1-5	TGTGCCAGCAGCTTAGGGACAGGGCCTTATAGCAATCAGCCCCAGCATTTT	CASSLGTGPYSNQPQHF
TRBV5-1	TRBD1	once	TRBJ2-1	TGCGCCAGCAGCTTACAGGGGAGTTCCTACAATGAGCAGTCCTTC	CASSLQGSSYNEQSF
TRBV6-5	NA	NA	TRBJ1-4	TGTGCCAGCAGTTCCCTTCCGGGACTCCTGATGGGAACTAATGAAAAACTGTTTTTT	CASSSLPGLLMGTNEKLFF
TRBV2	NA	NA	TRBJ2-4	TGTGCCAGCAGCGAGGACGGTGTAGCCAAAAACATTCAGTACTTC	CASSEDGVAKNIQYF
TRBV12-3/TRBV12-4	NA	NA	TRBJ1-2	TGTGCCAGCAGTTTAAAGCGTGTCAGGGAGGGAATATTTACTTATGGCTACACCTTC	CASSLKRVREGIFTYGYTF
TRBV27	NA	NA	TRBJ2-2	TGTGCCAGCAGTTTTAAGGCTAGGCAAAACACCGGGGAGCTGTTTTTT	CASSFKARQNTGELFF
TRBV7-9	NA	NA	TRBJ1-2	TGTGCCAGCAGCTTAGTAATAGGCAATAGCTACACCTTC	CASSLVIGNSYTF
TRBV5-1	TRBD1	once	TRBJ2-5	TGCGCCAGCAGCCCGGGACAGTTAATAGAGTGGGAGACCCAGTACTTC	CASSPGQLIEWETQYF
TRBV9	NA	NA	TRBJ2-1	TGTGCCAGCAGCCCTGTTTCGCGGATCTCCTACAATGAGCAGTTCTTC	CASSPVSRISYNEQFF
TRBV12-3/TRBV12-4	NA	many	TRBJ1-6	TGTGCCAGCAGTACCGAGTACTCCTATAATTCACCCCTCCACTTT	CASSTEYSYNSPLHF
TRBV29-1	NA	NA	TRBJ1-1	TGCAGCGTTGACGGGGCAGCCACTGAAGCTTTCTTT	CSVDGAATEAFF
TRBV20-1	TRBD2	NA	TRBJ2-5	TGCAGTGCTAGAGAACCCTCCGGGACTAGCGGGAGTCATGAGCAGTACTTC	CSAREPSGTSGSHEQYF
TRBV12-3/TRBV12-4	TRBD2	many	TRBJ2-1	TGTGCCAGCAGTTCCCGACTAGCGGGACCCTACAATGAGCAGTTCTTC	CASSSRLAGPYNEQFF
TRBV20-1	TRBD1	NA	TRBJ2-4	TGCAGTGCGCAACAGGGGGCCAAAAACATTCAGTACTTC	CSAQQGAKNIQYF
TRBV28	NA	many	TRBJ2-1	TGTGCCAGCAGTTTGGAGGTAAGCTCCTACAATGAGCAGTTCTTC	CASSLEVSSYNEQFF
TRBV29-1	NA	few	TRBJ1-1	TGCAGCGTTGCGGGTACTTTCTTT	CSVAGTFF
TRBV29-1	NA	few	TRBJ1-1	TGCATTGGAGGGGCCAACGGTGAAGCTTTCTTT	CIGGANGEAFF
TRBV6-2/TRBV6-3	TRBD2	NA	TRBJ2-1	TGTGCCAGCAGCCTGGACCGACTAGCGGGGATTGATGAGCAGTTCTTC	CASSLDRLAGIDEQFF
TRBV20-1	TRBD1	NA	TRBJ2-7	TGCAGTGCTCGCAGGGGGAGCTCCTACAATGAGCAGTACTTC	CSARRGSSYNEQYF
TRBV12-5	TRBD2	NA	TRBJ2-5	TGTGCTAGTGGTTTGGTACGGCAGCGGGAGGGTGAGCAGTACTTC	CASGLVRQREGEQYF
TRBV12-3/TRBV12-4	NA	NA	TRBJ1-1	TGTGCCAGCAGTTTAGGGACGCTGGTGGGAGCTTTCTTT	CASSLGTLVGAFF
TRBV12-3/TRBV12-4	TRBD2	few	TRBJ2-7	TGTGCCAGCAGTTTAGATGCGGGACGGGGGGTTCAGTACTTC	CASSLDAGRGVQYF
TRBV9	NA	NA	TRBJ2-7	TGTGCCAGCAGCGTGGCCGTGCATAGCGGTAGAACCTACGAGCAGTACTTC	CASSVAVHSGRTYEQYF
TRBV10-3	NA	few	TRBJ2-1	TGTGCCATCAGCGGTGGCCTTGGTGAGCAGTTCTTC	CAISGGLGEQFF